This entry is about one TCR beta chain. Its specificity is unknown. This sample was included in a study of cytomegalovirus exposure and HLA in healthy donors. General study points: The study listed roughly 160 cytomegalovirus-associated TCR beta chains. Highly shared sequence variants in one cluster were likely a sequencing artifact. Accurate prediction of HLA-A and HLA-B alleles (for most subjects) was reportedly achieved from TCR beta sequences.

Germline lookup yields CDR1 MNHNS and CDR2 SASEGT. Trimming cost V 7 bases and J 0 bases, with 9 bases left between them. The CDR3 loop spans 13 amino acids. The PCR contained 60 Vbeta and 13 Jbeta primers. The method was immunoSEQ multiplex PCR; TCRdb's version includes in-frame clones alone and lacks a portion of them. The sample includes approximately 120,000 clones, 70% to 85% seen only once; the top ten take over 10%. The sequencing sample was made of PBMCs. The chain joins TRBV6-1 to TRBJ1-1; the D is unclear. The receptor was derived from a woman in her 40s in good health and CMV-seropositive. Written as DNA, the CDR3 is TGTGCCAGCACTACTTCAATGAACACTGAAGCTTTCTTT. Its translation is CASTTSMNTEAFF.